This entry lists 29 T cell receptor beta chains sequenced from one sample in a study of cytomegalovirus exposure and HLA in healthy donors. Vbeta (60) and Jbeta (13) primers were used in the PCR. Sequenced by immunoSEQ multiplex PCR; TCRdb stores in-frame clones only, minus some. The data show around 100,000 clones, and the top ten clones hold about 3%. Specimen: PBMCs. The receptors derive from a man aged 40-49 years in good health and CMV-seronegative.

The CDR3 nucleotides read TGCGCCAGCAGCCAGAGCGGCAACTCCTACAATGAGCAGTTCTTC. Its translation: CASSQSGNSYNEQFF. V gene TRBV5-1 combines with J gene TRBJ2-1, with D perhaps TRBD2 (5 bases). This CDR3 is built from 15 residues. V gave up 4 bases and J gave up 0 bases, with 11 bases separating them. Per the germline V gene, CDR1 is SGHRS and CDR2 is YFSETQ. Filled out from reference TRBV5-1 and TRBJ2-1, the complete variable domain reads KAGVTQTPRYLIKTRGQQVTLSCSPISGHRSVSWYQQTPGQGLQFLFEYFSETQRNKGNFPGRFSGRQFSNSRSEMNVSTLELGDSALYLCASSQSGNSYNEQFFGPGTRLTVL.

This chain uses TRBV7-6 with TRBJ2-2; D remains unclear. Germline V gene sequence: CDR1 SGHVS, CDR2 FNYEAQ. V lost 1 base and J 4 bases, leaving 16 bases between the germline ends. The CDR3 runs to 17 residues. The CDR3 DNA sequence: TGTGCCAGCAGCTTAGAAGTAGGCCAGGCGAGCACCGGGGAGCTGTTTTTT. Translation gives CASSLEVGQASTGELFF.

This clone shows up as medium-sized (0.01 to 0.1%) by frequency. The CDR3 protein is CASSQDIATEGSPLHF. The CDR3 nucleotides read TGCGCCAGCAGCCAAGACATAGCGACGGAGGGATCACCCCTCCACTTT. The rearrangement uses TRBV4-3 and TRBJ1-6; no firm D call. Germline lookup yields CDR1 LGHNA and CDR2 YSLEER. V was cut by 0 bases and J by 10 bases, with 16 bases left in between. The CDR3 contains 16 residues.

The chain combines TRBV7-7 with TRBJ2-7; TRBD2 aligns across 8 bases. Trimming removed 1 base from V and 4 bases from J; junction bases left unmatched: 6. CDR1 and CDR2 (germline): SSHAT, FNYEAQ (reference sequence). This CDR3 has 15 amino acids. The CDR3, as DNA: TGTGCCAGCAGCTTAGGTGCGGGGGGTGGATACGAGCAGTACTTC. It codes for CASSLGAGGGYEQYF. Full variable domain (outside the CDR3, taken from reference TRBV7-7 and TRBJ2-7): GAGVSQSPRYKVTKRGQDVTLRCDPISSHATLYWYQQALGQGPEFLTYFNYEAQPDKSGLPSDRFSAERPEGSISTLTIQRTEQRDSAMYRCASSLGAGGGYEQYFGPGTRLTVT.

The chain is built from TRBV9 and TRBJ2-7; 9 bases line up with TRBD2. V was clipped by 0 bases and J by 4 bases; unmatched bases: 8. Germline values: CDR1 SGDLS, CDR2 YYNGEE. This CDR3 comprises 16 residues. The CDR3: CASSVAAGGAFYEQYF. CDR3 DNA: TGTGCCAGCAGCGTAGCTGCGGGGGGGGCCTTTTACGAGCAGTACTTC. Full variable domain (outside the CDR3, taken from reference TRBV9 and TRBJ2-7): DSGVTQTPKHLITATGQRVTLRCSPRSGDLSVYWYQQSLDQGLQFLIQYYNGEERAKGNILERFSAQQFPDLHSELNLSSLELGDSALYFCASSVAAGGAFYEQYFGPGTRLTVT.

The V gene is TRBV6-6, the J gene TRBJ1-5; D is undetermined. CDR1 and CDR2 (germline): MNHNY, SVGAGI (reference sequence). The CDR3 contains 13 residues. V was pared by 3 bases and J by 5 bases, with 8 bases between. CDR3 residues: CASSYVSDQPQHF. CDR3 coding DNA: TGTGCCAGCAGTTATGTCTCCGATCAGCCCCAGCATTTT.

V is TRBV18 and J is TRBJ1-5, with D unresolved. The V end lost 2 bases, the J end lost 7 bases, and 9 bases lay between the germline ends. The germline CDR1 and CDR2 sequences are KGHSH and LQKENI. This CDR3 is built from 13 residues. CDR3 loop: CASSPNREQPQHF. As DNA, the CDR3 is TGTGCCAGCTCACCAAACCGGGAACAGCCCCAGCATTTT. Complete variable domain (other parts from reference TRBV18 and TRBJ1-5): NAGVMQNPRHLVRRRGQEARLRCSPMKGHSHVYWYRQLPEEGLKFMVYLQKENIIDESGMPKERFSAEFPKEGPSILRIQQVVRGDSAAYFCASSPNREQPQHFGDGTRLSIL.

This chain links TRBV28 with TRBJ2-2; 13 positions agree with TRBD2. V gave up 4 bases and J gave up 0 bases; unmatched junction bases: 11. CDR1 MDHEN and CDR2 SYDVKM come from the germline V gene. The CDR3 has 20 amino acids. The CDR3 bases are TGTGCCAGCAGTTCCCCACTTAGACTAGCGGGAGGACCGAACACCGGGGAGCTGTTTTTT. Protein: CASSSPLRLAGGPNTGELFF. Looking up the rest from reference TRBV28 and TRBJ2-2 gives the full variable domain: DVKVTQSSRYLVKRTGEKVFLECVQDMDHENMFWYRQDPGLGLRLIYFSYDVKMKEKGDIPEGYSVSREKKERFSLILESASTNQTSMYLCASSSPLRLAGGPNTGELFFGEGSRLTVL.

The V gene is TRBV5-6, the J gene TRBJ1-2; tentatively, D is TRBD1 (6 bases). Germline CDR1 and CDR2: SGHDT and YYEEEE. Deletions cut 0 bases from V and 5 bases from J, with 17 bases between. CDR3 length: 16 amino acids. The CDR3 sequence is CASSLVPAGVGYGYTF. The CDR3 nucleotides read TGTGCCAGCAGCTTGGTTCCGGCAGGGGTCGGATATGGCTACACCTTC.

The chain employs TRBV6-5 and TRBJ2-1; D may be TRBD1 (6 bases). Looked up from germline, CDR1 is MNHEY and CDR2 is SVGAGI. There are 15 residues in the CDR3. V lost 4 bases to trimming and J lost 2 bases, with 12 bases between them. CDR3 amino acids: CASSLQGETYNEQFF. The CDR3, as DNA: TGTGCCAGCAGTTTACAGGGTGAAACCTACAATGAGCAGTTCTTC.

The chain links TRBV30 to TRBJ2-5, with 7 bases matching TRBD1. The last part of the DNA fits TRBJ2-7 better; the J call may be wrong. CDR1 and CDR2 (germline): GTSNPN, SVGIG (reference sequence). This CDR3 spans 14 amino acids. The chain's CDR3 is CAWSASQGELEQYF. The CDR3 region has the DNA TGTGCCTGGAGTGCCTCTCAGGGGGAGCTCGAGCAGTACTTC.

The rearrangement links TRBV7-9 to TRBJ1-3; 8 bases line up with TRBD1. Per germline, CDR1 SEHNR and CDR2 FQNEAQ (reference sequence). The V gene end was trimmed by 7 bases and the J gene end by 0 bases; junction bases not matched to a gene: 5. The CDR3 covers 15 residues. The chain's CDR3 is CASKNTGGSGNTIYF. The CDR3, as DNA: TGTGCCAGCAAAAATACAGGGGGCTCTGGAAACACCATATATTTT. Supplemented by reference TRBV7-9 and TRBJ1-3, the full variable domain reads DTGVSQNPRHKITKRGQNVTFRCDPISEHNRLYWYRQTLGQGPEFLTYFQNEAQLEKSRLLSDRFSAERPKGSFSTLEIQRTEQGDSAMYLCASKNTGGSGNTIYFGEGSWLTVV.

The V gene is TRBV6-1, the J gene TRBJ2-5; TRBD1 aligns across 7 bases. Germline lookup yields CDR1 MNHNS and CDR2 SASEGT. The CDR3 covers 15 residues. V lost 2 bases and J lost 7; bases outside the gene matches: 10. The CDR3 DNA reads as TGTGCCAGCAGTGAATTTAGGGGGCCCACGGGGACCCAGTACTTC. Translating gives CASSEFRGPTGTQYF.

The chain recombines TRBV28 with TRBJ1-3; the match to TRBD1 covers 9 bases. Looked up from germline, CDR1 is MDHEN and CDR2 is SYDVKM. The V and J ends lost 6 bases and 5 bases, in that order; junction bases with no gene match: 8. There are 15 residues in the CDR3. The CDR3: CASSQWGQGRNTIYF. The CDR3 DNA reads TGTGCCAGCAGCCAATGGGGACAGGGTAGAAACACCATATATTTT. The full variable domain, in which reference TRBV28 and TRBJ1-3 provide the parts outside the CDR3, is DVKVTQSSRYLVKRTGEKVFLECVQDMDHENMFWYRQDPGLGLRLIYFSYDVKMKEKGDIPEGYSVSREKKERFSLILESASTNQTSMYLCASSQWGQGRNTIYFGEGSWLTVV.

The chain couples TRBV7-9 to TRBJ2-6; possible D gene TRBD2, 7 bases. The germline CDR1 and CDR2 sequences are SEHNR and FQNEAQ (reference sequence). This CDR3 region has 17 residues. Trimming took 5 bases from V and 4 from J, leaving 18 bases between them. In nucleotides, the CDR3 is TGTGCCAGCAGCATGGGGGGGGCGAGATCGGGGGCCAACGTCCTGACTTTC. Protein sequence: CASSMGGARSGANVLTF.

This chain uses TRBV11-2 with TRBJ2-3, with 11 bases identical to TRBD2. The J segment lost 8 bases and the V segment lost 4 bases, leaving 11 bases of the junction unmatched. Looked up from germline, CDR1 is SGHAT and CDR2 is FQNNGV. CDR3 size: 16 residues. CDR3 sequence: CASSYGTSGAWGTQYF. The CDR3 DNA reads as TGTGCCAGCAGCTACGGGACTAGCGGAGCATGGGGTACGCAGTATTTT.

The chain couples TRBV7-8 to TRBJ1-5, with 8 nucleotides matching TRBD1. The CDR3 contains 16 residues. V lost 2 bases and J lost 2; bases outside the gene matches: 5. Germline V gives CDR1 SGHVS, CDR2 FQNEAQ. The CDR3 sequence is CASSLYGQGGNQPQHF. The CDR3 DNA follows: TGTGCCAGCAGCTTATACGGACAGGGTGGCAATCAGCCCCAGCATTTT.

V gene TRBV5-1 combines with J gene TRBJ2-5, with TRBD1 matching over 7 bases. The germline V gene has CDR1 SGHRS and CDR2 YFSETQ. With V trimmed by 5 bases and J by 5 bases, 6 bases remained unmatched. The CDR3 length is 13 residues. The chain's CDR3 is CASRLTGVETQYF. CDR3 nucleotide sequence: TGCGCCAGCAGGTTAACAGGGGTGGAGACCCAGTACTTC.

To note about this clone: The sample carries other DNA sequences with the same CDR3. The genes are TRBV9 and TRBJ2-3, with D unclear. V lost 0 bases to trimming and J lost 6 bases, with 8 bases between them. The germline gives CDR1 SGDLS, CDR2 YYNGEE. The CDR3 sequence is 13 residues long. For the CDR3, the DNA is TGTGCCAGCAGCGTAGCTTCCCCGGATACGCAGTATTTT. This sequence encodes CASSVASPDTQYF. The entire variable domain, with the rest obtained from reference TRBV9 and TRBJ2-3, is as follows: DSGVTQTPKHLITATGQRVTLRCSPRSGDLSVYWYQQSLDQGLQFLIQYYNGEERAKGNILERFSAQQFPDLHSELNLSSLELGDSALYFCASSVASPDTQYFGPGTRLTVL.

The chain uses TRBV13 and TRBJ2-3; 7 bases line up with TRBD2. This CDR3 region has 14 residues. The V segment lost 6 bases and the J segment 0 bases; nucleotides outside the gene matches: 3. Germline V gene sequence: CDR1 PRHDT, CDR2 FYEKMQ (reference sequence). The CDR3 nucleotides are TGTGCCAGCAGGGAGCGGGGCAGCACAGATACGCAGTATTTT. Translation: CASRERGSTDTQYF.

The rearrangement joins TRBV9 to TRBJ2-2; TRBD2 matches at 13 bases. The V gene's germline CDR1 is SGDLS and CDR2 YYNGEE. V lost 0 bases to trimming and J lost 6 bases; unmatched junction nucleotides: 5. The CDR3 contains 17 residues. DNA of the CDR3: TGTGCCAGCAGCGTAGACCCACTAGCGGGAGGGCCCGGGGAGCTGTTTTTT. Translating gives CASSVDPLAGGPGELFF.

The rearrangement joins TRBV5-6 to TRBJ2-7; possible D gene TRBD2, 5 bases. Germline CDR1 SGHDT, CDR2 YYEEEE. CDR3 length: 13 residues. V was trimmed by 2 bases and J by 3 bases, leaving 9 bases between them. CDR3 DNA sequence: TGTGCCAGCAGCTTCAGACTAATCTACGAGCAGTACTTC. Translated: CASSFRLIYEQYF. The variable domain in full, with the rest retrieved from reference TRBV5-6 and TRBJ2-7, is DAGVTQSPTHLIKTRGQQVTLRCSPKSGHDTVSWYQQALGQGPQFIFQYYEEEERQRGNFPDRFSGHQFPNYSSELNVNALLLGDSALYLCASSFRLIYEQYFGPGTRLTVT.

The CDR3 region is CASSPSGRLSDTQYF. The CDR3 DNA reads as TGTGCCAGCAGTCCTAGCGGGAGGTTGTCAGATACGCAGTATTTT. J is TRBJ2-3 and V is TRBV6-1, with 11 nucleotides matching TRBD2. The CDR3 spans 15 residues. Germline CDR1 reads MNHNS; CDR2 reads SASEGT. V gave up 5 bases and J gave up 4 bases; unmatched junction bases: 5.

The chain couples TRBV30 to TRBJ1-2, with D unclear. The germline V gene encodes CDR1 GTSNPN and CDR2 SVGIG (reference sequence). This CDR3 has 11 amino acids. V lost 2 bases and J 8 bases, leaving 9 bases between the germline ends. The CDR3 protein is CAWSREGGYTF. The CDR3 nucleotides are TGTGCCTGGAGTCGGGAAGGAGGCTACACCTTC.

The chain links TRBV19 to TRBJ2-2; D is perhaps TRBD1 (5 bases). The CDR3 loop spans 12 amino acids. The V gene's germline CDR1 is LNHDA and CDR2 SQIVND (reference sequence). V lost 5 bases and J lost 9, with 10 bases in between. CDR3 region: CASSQGVWELFF. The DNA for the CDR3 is TGTGCCAGTAGTCAAGGGGTGTGGGAGCTGTTTTTT.

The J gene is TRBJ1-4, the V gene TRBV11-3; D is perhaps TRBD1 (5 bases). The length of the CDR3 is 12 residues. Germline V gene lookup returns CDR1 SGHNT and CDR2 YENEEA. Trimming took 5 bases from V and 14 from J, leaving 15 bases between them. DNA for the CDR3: TGTGCCAGCAGCCGGGTGAAGGGGAACCTGTTTTTT. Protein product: CASSRVKGNLFF.

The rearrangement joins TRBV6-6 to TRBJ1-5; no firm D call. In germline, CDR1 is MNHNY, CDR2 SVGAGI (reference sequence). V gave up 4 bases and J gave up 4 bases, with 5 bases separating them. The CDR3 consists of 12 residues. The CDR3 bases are TGTGCCAGCAGTTCTCTGAATCAGCCCCAGCATTTT. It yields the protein CASSSLNQPQHF.

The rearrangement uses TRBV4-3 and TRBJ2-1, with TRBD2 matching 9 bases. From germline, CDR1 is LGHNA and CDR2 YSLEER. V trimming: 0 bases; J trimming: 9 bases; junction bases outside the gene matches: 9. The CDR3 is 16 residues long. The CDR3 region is CASSQEIQIAGVEQFF. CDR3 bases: TGCGCCAGCAGCCAAGAGATCCAAATAGCGGGAGTTGAGCAGTTCTTC.

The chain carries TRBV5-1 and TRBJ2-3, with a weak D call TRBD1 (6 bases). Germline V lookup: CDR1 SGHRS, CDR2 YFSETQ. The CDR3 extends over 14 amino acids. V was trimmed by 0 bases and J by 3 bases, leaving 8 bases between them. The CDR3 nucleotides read TGCGCCAGCAGCTTGGGACAGGTTACAGATACGCAGTATTTT. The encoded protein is CASSLGQVTDTQYF. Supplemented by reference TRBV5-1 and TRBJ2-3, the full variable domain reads KAGVTQTPRYLIKTRGQQVTLSCSPISGHRSVSWYQQTPGQGLQFLFEYFSETQRNKGNFPGRFSGRQFSNSRSEMNVSTLELGDSALYLCASSLGQVTDTQYFGPGTRLTVL.